This T cell receptor beta chain appears in the sequencing data of a study of molecular identifiers for immune sequencing clone quantification. General study points: Spiked Jurkat TCR RNA equivalent to one cell was reportedly detectable in one million naive cells. In naive cells, under 1% of molecules belonged to clones above 20 RNA copies, against over 97% in effector cells.

Germline CDR1 and CDR2: SGHDN and FVKESK. This CDR3 has 17 residues. V shed 4 bases and J 4 bases; nucleotides not matched to a gene: 12. TCRdb independently ran MiXCR on the PCR reads; one entry per CDR3 protein. The sample has more than 300,000 distinct CDR3 sequences; 20% to 25% are singletons. This clonotype was counted only a few times. The antigen is not known. The TCR originated in a human donor in good health. Some libraries in this study had Jurkat cell RNA spiked in. The gene calls are TRBV14 and TRBJ2-3, with 9 positions matching TRBD2. Source material: naive CD8+ T cells from blood, with Jurkat cell RNA spiked in. Subset noted: FACS-sorted CD8+CD4-CCR7+CD45RA+ naive T cells. The CDR3 DNA reads as TGTGCCAGCAGCCCGTCGGTGGCTAGCGGGACCGCAGATACGCAGTATTTT. It encodes CASSPSVASGTADTQYF.